These 21 T cell receptor beta chains came from one sample sequenced in a study of radiation and T cells in renal cell carcinoma. The data were produced by immunoSEQ multiplex PCR, yet TCRdb's version contains in-frame clones alone and is incomplete. The sample lists some 110,000 clones; around 80% were seen once. Time point: baseline pretreatment blood. Described treatment: 15 Gy SBRT to primary tumor, nephrectomy 4 weeks later. The sample consisted of blood, taken from a patient whose treatment included radiotherapy and nephrectomy. These receptor sequences come from a woman in her fifties or sixties with renal cell carcinoma.

This chain joins TRBV9 and TRBJ2-7; 8 nucleotides match TRBD2. The CDR3 is made up of 15 amino acids. Germline assignment: CDR1 SGDLS and CDR2 YYNGEE. Germline trimming cut 0 bases from V and 2 bases from J; bases unmatched to any gene: 4. The CDR3 region has the DNA TGTGCCAGCAGCGTAGACCCACTAGCGGCCTACGAGCAGTACTTC. This encodes CASSVDPLAAYEQYF.

V usage is TRBV9 and J usage is TRBJ2-3; tentative D call: TRBD2 (7 bases). Germline assignment: CDR1 SGDLS and CDR2 YYNGEE. The CDR3 is 15 amino acids. Trimming cost V 4 bases and J 4 bases, with 16 bases left between them. CDR3 in DNA: TGTGCCAGCAGCAGAGGGGGGGGAGCCGCAGATACGCAGTATTTT. This encodes CASSRGGGAADTQYF.

This chain uses TRBV7-2 with TRBJ2-7, with TRBD2 as a possible D gene (6 bases). The CDR3 is 14 residues long. Trimming pared 5 bases from V and 2 bases from J, leaving 13 bases between. Germline V gene sequence: CDR1 SGHTA, CDR2 FQGNSA. The CDR3 region is CASSPTTRTYEQYF. CDR3 DNA: TGTGCCAGCAGCCCAACGACTAGGACCTACGAGCAGTACTTC.

This sequence joins TRBV2 and TRBJ1-2; no reliable D call. The CDR3 runs 10 residues. The V end lost 6 bases, the J end lost 8 bases, and 7 bases lay between the germline ends. Germline V gene lookup returns CDR1 SNHLY and CDR2 FYNNEI. The CDR3 nucleotides read TGTGCCAGCAGGACTTGGGGCTACACCTTC. It yields the protein CASRTWGYTF.

The V call is TRBV9, the J call TRBJ2-5, with 10 bases identical to TRBD1. The V segment lost 2 bases and the J segment 4 bases; nucleotides outside the gene matches: 2. The germline V gene encodes CDR1 SGDLS and CDR2 YYNGEE. This CDR3 is 14 amino acids long. The CDR3 reads CASSVRTGGETQYF. CDR3 in DNA: TGTGCCAGCAGCGTCCGGACAGGGGGAGAGACCCAGTACTTC.

The chain links TRBV18 to TRBJ2-3, with D unresolved. The CDR3 runs to 17 residues. From germline, CDR1 is KGHSH and CDR2 LQKENI. The V and J ends lost 2 bases and 4 bases respectively, with 19 bases between them. CDR3 in amino acids: CASSPGKGAIGSDTQYF. The CDR3 DNA reads as TGTGCCAGCTCACCAGGTAAAGGAGCAATTGGTTCAGATACGCAGTATTTT.

This chain links TRBV28 with TRBJ1-1; possibly TRBD1 for D (5 bases). CDR3 length: 16 amino acids. The ends were cut back, 4 bases at V and 0 bases at J, with 15 bases in the middle. CDR1 and CDR2 from the germline V gene are MDHEN and SYDVKM. CDR3 amino acids: CASSSRRGDMNTEAFF. In DNA, the CDR3 is TGTGCCAGCAGTTCCCGGAGGGGAGACATGAACACTGAAGCTTTCTTT.

The gene calls are TRBV5-1 and TRBJ2-7, with D tentatively TRBD1 or TRBD2 (5 bases each). The CDR3 has 15 residues. V was cut by 1 base and J by 0 bases, with 11 bases left in between. CDR1 is SGHRS and CDR2 is YFSETQ in the germline V gene. The CDR3 loop reads CASSLLGVGSYEQYF. CDR3 nucleotide sequence: TGCGCCAGCAGCTTGTTGGGGGTCGGCTCCTACGAGCAGTACTTC.

The CDR3 DNA reads as TGTGCCAGCAGCCGGGACAGATACACCTACGAGCAGTACTTC. This codes for CASSRDRYTYEQYF. The chain combines TRBV4-2 with TRBJ2-7, with 7 nucleotides matching TRBD1. Germline-derived CDR1 and CDR2 are LGHNA and YNFKEQ. This CDR3 is built from 14 residues. J was trimmed by 2 bases and V by 4 bases; bases with no gene match: 5.

The count of this clone is one. This chain uses TRBV27 with TRBJ2-7; 7 bases match TRBD2. This CDR3 is built from 15 residues. With V trimmed by 0 bases and J by 1 base, 3 bases remained unmatched. From germline, CDR1 is MNHEY and CDR2 SMNVEV (reference sequence). In nucleotides, the CDR3 is TGTGCCAGCAGTTTATCCCAGGGAGGGTCCTACGAGCAGTACTTC. Encoded protein: CASSLSQGGSYEQYF.

The CDR3 here is CASSPGIQGFAEKLFF. The DNA of the CDR3 is TGTGCCAGCAGCCCGGGAATACAGGGATTTGCGGAAAAACTGTTTTTT. The chain has TRBV14 and TRBJ1-4, with D perhaps TRBD1 (6 bases). The CDR3 has 16 amino acids. CDR1 SGHDN and CDR2 FVKESK come from the germline V gene. Trimming took off 4 bases at V and 8 bases at J, with 20 bases between the two ends.

This clone is a singleton in its sample. The chain carries TRBV7-2 and TRBJ2-3, with 8 bases aligning to TRBD2. Germline CDR1 is SGHTA and CDR2 is FQGNSA. Trimming removed 6 bases from V and 7 bases from J; junction bases left unmatched: 6. The CDR3 totals 13 residues. The CDR3 spells CASSRSGTNTQYF. In nucleotides, the CDR3 is TGTGCCAGCAGTCGTAGCGGGACAAATACGCAGTATTTT.

This clone was seen once. The chain uses TRBV29-1 and TRBJ2-7, with TRBD1 matching 10 bases. The CDR3 has 14 residues. Germline trimming cut 5 bases from V and 3 bases from J; bases unmatched to any gene: 7. Germline V CDR1 and CDR2: SQVTM, ANQGSEA. This CDR3 is CSVTGTGDFYEQYF. CDR3 sequence (DNA): TGCAGCGTTACCGGGACAGGGGACTTCTACGAGCAGTACTTC.

The chain joins TRBV5-1 to TRBJ1-4, with 7 nucleotides matching TRBD1. Germline trimming cut 4 bases from V and 0 bases from J; bases unmatched to any gene: 3. CDR1 is SGHRS and CDR2 is YFSETQ in the germline V gene. The CDR3 consists of 15 residues. In nucleotides, the CDR3 is TGCGCCAGCAGCACCACAGGGGCAACTAATGAAAAACTGTTTTTT. It is translated as CASSTTGATNEKLFF.

This chain joins TRBV28 and TRBJ1-2, with TRBD1 as a possible D gene (6 bases). The germline gives CDR1 MDHEN, CDR2 SYDVKM. Trimming shortened V by 4 bases and J by 8 bases, and 17 bases separated the two germline ends. This CDR3 contains 14 residues. The CDR3 loop reads CASSSLSTGHGYTF. DNA for the CDR3: TGTGCCAGCAGTTCTTTGTCGACAGGTCACGGCTACACCTTC.

The rearrangement joins TRBV19 to TRBJ2-2; D is uncertain. The germline gives CDR1 LNHDA, CDR2 SQIVND (reference sequence). Trimming removed 8 bases from V and 6 bases from J, with 13 bases in between. The CDR3 consists of 13 residues. The CDR3 reads CASRQGNAGELFF. As DNA, the CDR3 is TGTGCCAGTCGTCAAGGCAATGCCGGGGAGCTGTTTTTT.

The chain couples TRBV15 to TRBJ1-5; D gene ambiguous. Germline assignment: CDR1 LNHNV and CDR2 YYDKDF (reference sequence). CDR3 size: 15 residues. V lost 0 bases and J lost 0, with 6 bases in between. The DNA for the CDR3 is TGTGCCACCAGCAGAGATCGGACTAGCAATCAGCCCCAGCATTTT. It yields the protein CATSRDRTSNQPQHF.

This chain links TRBV6-1 with TRBJ2-7; D might be TRBD1 (6 bases). The CDR3 extends over 12 amino acids. The V gene lost 5 bases and the J gene lost 3 bases, with 8 bases spanning the gap. Germline V gene data show CDR1 as MNHNS and CDR2 as SASEGT. CDR3 nucleotide sequence: TGTGCCAGCAGTTTGGGACACTACGAGCAGTACTTC. It is translated as CASSLGHYEQYF.

This rearrangement joins TRBV9 to TRBJ1-2; no definite D call. This CDR3 contains 13 residues. V was cut by 5 bases and J by 6 bases, with 14 bases left in between. CDR1 SGDLS and CDR2 YYNGEE come from the germline V gene. The CDR3 coding sequence is TGTGCCAGCAGGACCTACGAGGTGGATGGCTACACCTTC. Its protein product is CASRTYEVDGYTF.

This clone showed up just a few times. This chain connects TRBV5-4 to TRBJ1-1; D unresolved. The CDR3 is 12 residues long. V was clipped by 4 bases and J by 5 bases, with 9 bases between them. CDR1 is SGHNT, CDR2 YYREEE, per germline (reference sequence). CDR3 sequence reads: CASSAGRTEAFF. CDR3 sequence (DNA): TGTGCCAGCAGCGCGGGGAGGACTGAAGCTTTCTTT.

The V gene is TRBV19, the J gene TRBJ2-3, with 13 bases lining up with TRBD2. From germline, CDR1 is LNHDA and CDR2 SQIVND (reference sequence). The CDR3 runs 16 residues. V was pared by 5 bases and J by 2 bases, with 4 bases of the junction left unmatched. The CDR3 DNA follows: TGTGCCAGTAGTCGACTAGCGGGGGGTTACACAGATACGCAGTATTTT. Residues: CASSRLAGGYTDTQYF. The full variable domain, in which reference TRBV19 and TRBJ2-3 provide the parts outside the CDR3, is DGGITQSPKYLFRKEGQNVTLSCEQNLNHDAMYWYRQDPGQGLRLIYYSQIVNDFQKGDIAEGYSVSREKKESFPLTVTSAQKNPTAFYLCASSRLAGGYTDTQYFGPGTRLTVL.